Following are 9 T cell receptor beta chains from one sample sequenced in a study of blood T cell repertoires in COVID-19. The data were produced by immunoSEQ multiplex PCR, yet TCRdb's version contains in-frame clones alone and is incomplete. This sample yields approximately 160,000 clones, of which roughly 80% are seen a single time; less than 20% belongs to the top ten. The sample taken for sequencing was peripheral blood. The receptors come from a woman older than 75 with acute or convalescent COVID-19.

The chain links TRBV13 to TRBJ1-1; weak D call: TRBD1 (6 bases). Germline CDR1 reads PRHDT; CDR2 reads FYEKMQ (reference sequence). Trimming removed 2 bases from V and 1 base from J, with 14 bases in between. The CDR3 consists of 16 residues. The CDR3 nucleotides read TGTGCCAGCAGCTTAAGGCGTCAGGGGAAGAACACTGAAGCTTTCTTT. Translated, it gives CASSLRRQGKNTEAFF.

This rearrangement joins TRBV3-1 (or the pseudogene TRBV3-2) to TRBJ1-6; tentatively, D is TRBD1 (5 bases). V was pared by 4 bases and J by 10 bases, with 14 bases between. CDR1 is LGHDT and CDR2 is YNNKEL in the germline V gene (reference sequence). The CDR3 consists of 14 residues. CDR3 bases: TGTGCCAGCAGCCTCGGGGGTTCGGAATCACCCCTCCACTTT. This encodes CASSLGGSESPLHF.

The table lists this clone with a few counts. The V and J genes are TRBV27 and TRBJ1-5, with D possibly being TRBD1 (5 bases). Per germline, CDR1 MNHEY and CDR2 SMNVEV (reference sequence). This CDR3 has 17 residues. V dropped 0 bases and J dropped 1 base, with 13 bases sitting between them. CDR3 nucleotide sequence: TGTGCCAGCAGTTTATCGGGGGGAAGGAGGAGCAATCAGCCCCAGCATTTT. This codes for CASSLSGGRRSNQPQHF.

The chain has TRBV7-6 and TRBJ2-2; D not certain. CDR1 and CDR2 (germline): SGHVS, FNYEAQ. The CDR3 consists of 14 residues. Deletions cut 6 bases from V and 1 base from J, with 9 bases between. CDR3 sequence: CASRLERNTGELFF. In DNA, the CDR3 is TGTGCCAGCAGGCTAGAAAGGAACACCGGGGAGCTGTTTTTT.

The V and J genes are TRBV29-1 and TRBJ2-6; D not resolved. Germline lookup yields CDR1 SQVTM and CDR2 ANQGSEA. CDR3 length equals 16 residues. Trimming shortened V by 0 bases and J by 1 base, and 10 bases separated the two germline ends. CDR3 in amino acids: CSVEDPTTSGANVLTF. In DNA form, the CDR3 reads TGCAGCGTTGAAGATCCCACAACATCTGGGGCCAACGTCCTGACTTTC.

The chain links TRBV4-1 to TRBJ2-5; TRBD2 matches at 10 bases. V gave up 0 bases and J gave up 4 bases; unmatched junction bases: 11. CDR3 length equals 18 residues. Germline V gene data show CDR1 as MGHRA and CDR2 as YSYEKL. CDR3 region: CASSQDVERGGRGETQYF. DNA for the CDR3: TGCGCCAGCAGCCAAGATGTCGAGCGGGGGGGCCGGGGAGAGACCCAGTACTTC.

V and J are TRBV28 and TRBJ1-5; possibly TRBD1 for D (6 bases). The CDR3 is 16 amino acids. CDR1 and CDR2 (germline): MDHEN, SYDVKM. The V end lost 6 bases, the J end lost 2 bases, and 17 bases lay between the germline ends. As DNA, the CDR3 is TGTGCCAGCAGAGAGACGACAGGACGGGGCAATCAGCCCCAGCATTTT. This encodes CASRETTGRGNQPQHF. The full variable domain, its missing parts supplied by reference TRBV28 and TRBJ1-5, is DVKVTQSSRYLVKRTGEKVFLECVQDMDHENMFWYRQDPGLGLRLIYFSYDVKMKEKGDIPEGYSVSREKKERFSLILESASTNQTSMYLCASRETTGRGNQPQHFGDGTRLSIL.

This clone was seen only a few times. J is TRBJ1-1 and V is TRBV5-8; 8 bases line up with TRBD1. The length of the CDR3 is 15 residues. V lost 0 bases and J lost 3; bases outside the gene matches: 4. The germline V gene encodes CDR1 SGHTS and CDR2 YDEGEE. The CDR3 DNA reads TGTGCCAGCAGCTTGGCAGGGGGCGAGGACACTGAAGCTTTCTTT. Protein sequence: CASSLAGGEDTEAFF.

V is TRBV6-6 and J is TRBJ2-7, with 15 bases that match TRBD2. This CDR3 has 15 residues. V lost 7 bases, J lost 6 bases, and 7 bases stayed unmatched. CDR1 is MNHNY and CDR2 is SVGAGI in the germline V gene (reference sequence). The CDR3 DNA sequence: TGTGCCAGCACTCCCGGGACTAGCGGGGGGTTCGAGCAGTACTTC. Translated, it gives CASTPGTSGGFEQYF.